This T cell receptor (beta chain) was captured by sequencing in a study of human T cells and chemical hapten exposure. Study-level background: Variation in per-sample TCR yields came mainly from small pooled library volume differences. General study points: Higher patch test scores went with higher counts of PT1 expanded TCRs.

Per germline, CDR1 SGHAT and CDR2 FQNNGV. This CDR3 is 14 amino acids long. V lost 3 bases to trimming and J lost 9 bases, with 18 bases between them. This clonotype was counted between two and nine times. Its antigen is not known. The study used a library that attached unique molecular identifiers to individual cDNA molecules. Authors' methods: Sequenced samples showed a median of around 100,000 TCRs each, with counts running from around 25,000 to 690,000. MiXCR, applied by TCRdb to the RACE reads, yields one record per CDR3 protein. TCRdb's processing, not the study's, gives the V and J calls here. This table has about 260,000 distinct CDR3 sequences, around 9.3% appearing once. Time point reported: pre-sensitization, week 0. The treatment denotes: therapeutic diphenylcyclopropenone sensitization with weekly scalp DPC.

This chain links TRBV11-2 with TRBJ2-7; D remains ambiguous. This receptor was obtained from a woman aged 40 to 49 with alopecia areata. Some clones in this sample may be carry-over from other donors' samples. This sample comprised whole blood, obtained in connection with sensitization to the hapten diphenylcyclopropenone (DPC). The CDR3 bases are TGTGCCAGCAGCTTTGAGAGGACCCTACCAGCGCAGTACTTC. Translated, it gives CASSFERTLPAQYF. Variable domain in full (rest from reference TRBV11-2 and TRBJ2-7): EAGVAQSPRYKIIEKRQSVAFWCNPISGHATLYWYQQILGQGPKLLIQFQNNGVVDDSQLPKDRFSAERLKGVDSTLKIQPAKLEDSAVYLCASSFERTLPAQYFGPGTRLTVT.